This T cell receptor (beta chain) was identified during a study of cytomegalovirus exposure and HLA in healthy donors. Overall study findings and caveats: Looking again later, the authors saw that most CMV-associated TCR beta chains seemed HLA-restricted. Among donors in an Asian-associated ancestry cluster, a later analysis reportedly found fewer N-insertions than the roughly 670-donor mean.

Both 60 Vbeta primers and 13 Jbeta primers went into the PCR. In the authors' workflow: Later, roughly 86 million unique TCR beta chains were counted in an analysis, and roughly 11 million of them were shared. The data were produced by immunoSEQ multiplex PCR, yet TCRdb's version contains in-frame clones alone and is incomplete. V and J calls and clone size are given by that table; D and trimming were obtained from the DNA. The repertoire holds around 100,000 clones, with about 70% as singletons. Remarks on this clone: Its specificity is unknown.

The CDR3 contains 16 residues. Germline lookup yields CDR1 SNHLY and CDR2 FYNNEI. V was clipped by 4 bases and J by 4 bases, with 17 bases between them. Source material: PBMCs. The chain is built from TRBV2 and TRBJ1-5, with D perhaps matching TRBD1 (6 bases). The receptor comes from a man aged 25 to 45 in good health and CMV-seropositive. The CDR3 DNA reads TGTGCCAGCAGTGGCGTCCTGGCCAGGGGAAATCAGCCCCAGCATTTT. Translation gives CASSGVLARGNQPQHF.